This T cell receptor beta chain is from a study of blood T cell repertoires in COVID-19. Whole-study context: Material from acute and convalescent COVID-19 was sourced from the United States, Italy and Spain.

This clone has only one observation. V was clipped by 3 bases and J by 4 bases, with 16 bases between them. Looked up from germline, CDR1 is LGHDT and CDR2 is YNNKEL (reference sequence). CDR3 length: 16 amino acids. Under the authors' procedure: Quantification of nucleated cells was approximated via reference gene primer amplification. Data came from immunoSEQ multiplex PCR; TCRdb stores just in-frame clones and leaves some out. V and J calls and clone size come straight from that table; D and trimming were deduced from the DNA. The sample has about 310,000 clones, around nine tenths seen once. All enrollees were roughly 18 to 95 years old and from around 25 US areas. Before being deemed recovered, Cohort 3 donors had two negative PCRs, clearance, or symptom resolution.

This sequence originates from a woman between 35 and 50 years old who had recovered from COVID-19. Material: PBMCs or T cells enriched from blood (not recorded which). This chain joins TRBV3-1 (or the pseudogene TRBV3-2) and TRBJ1-5; D is possibly TRBD1 (5 bases). The CDR3 region is CASSQGGGGANQPQHF. The DNA of the CDR3 is TGTGCCAGCAGCCAGGGGGGAGGCGGCGCAAATCAGCCCCAGCATTTT.